The next 2 T cell receptor beta chains were all read from a single sample in a study of regulatory T cells in long-lasting Graves disease. Construction of TCR beta libraries relied on iRepertoire HTBI primers and on Arm-PCR targeting CDR3 regions. TCRdb re-derived calls from the multiplex PCR reads in MiXCR, one entry per CDR3 protein. The sample lists roughly 450,000 distinct CDR3 sequences; roughly a quarter were seen once. As for time point: persistent/refractory GD, antithyroid drugs over 5 years with positive TRAb. The TCR library used RNA extracted from PBMCs. The sample in question was peripheral blood mononuclear cells (PBMCs), obtained when the disease was refractory, from a patient treated with antithyroid drugs. The receptors were sampled from a female donor with Graves disease.

This clonotype was observed many times. Here the CDR3 reads CASSADRITYEQYF. In DNA, the CDR3 is TGCGCCAGCAGCGCGGACAGGATTACCTACGAGCAGTACTTC. V is TRBV5-1 and J is TRBJ2-7; 7 bases align to TRBD1. The germline CDR1 and CDR2 sequences are SGHRS and YFSETQ. With V trimmed by 4 bases and J by 2 bases, 6 bases remained unmatched. CDR3 length: 14 amino acids.

V usage is TRBV12-3 or TRBV12-4 and J usage is TRBJ2-3; D unresolved. Trimming left V 3 bases short and J 3 bases short, with 7 bases between. The CDR3 has 13 residues. In DNA, the CDR3 is TGTGCCAGCAGTTTTGCGCAGACAGATACGCAGTATTTT. It translates to CASSFAQTDTQYF.